These 23 T cell receptor beta chains were sequenced from one sample in a study of regulatory T cells in long-lasting Graves disease (dated by TCRdb to about 2021). Library creation used multiplex PCR. Reads for this sample came from an Illumina HiSeq 4000. iRepertoire HTBI primers and Arm-PCR amplification of CDR3 regions were used to construct TCR beta libraries. TCRdb's own reprocessing of the public reads used fastp at Q25 and MiXCR and kept productive beta chains. Rows with a matching CDR3 protein are joined into one entry that keeps the most common DNA and genes. This sample holds 600,000 to 850,000 distinct CDR3 sequences; 25% to 30% were observed only once. The top ten clones comprise 40% to 55% of the sample. The sample's time point label is to be understood as: persistent/refractory GD, antithyroid drugs over 5 years with positive TRAb. For both TCR sequencing and RNA sequencing, RNA was extracted from PBMCs in TRIzol.

Sequencing was performed on peripheral blood mononuclear cells (PBMCs), taken when the disease was refractory, from a patient treated with antithyroid drugs. These receptors were collected from a female donor with Graves disease.

The J gene is TRBJ1-5, the V gene TRBV20-1, with D possibly being TRBD1 (6 bases). Germline values: CDR1 DFQATT, CDR2 SNEGSKA (reference sequence). CDR3 size: 14 residues. V lost 0 bases, J lost 4 bases, and 10 bases lay in between. CDR3 protein: CSARDLTGNQPQHF. Here the CDR3 DNA reads TGCAGTGCTAGAGATCTGACAGGAAATCAGCCCCAGCATTTT.

This clonotype was detected a few times. The V gene is TRBV12-3 or TRBV12-4, the J gene TRBJ2-4; D may be TRBD1 (6 bases). The CDR3 is made up of 13 amino acids. V lost 2 bases and J 6 bases, leaving 8 bases between the germline ends. For the CDR3, the DNA is TGTGCCAGCAGTTTAACACAGGGAAACATTCAGTACTTC. Protein: CASSLTQGNIQYF.

The chain links TRBV7-3 to TRBJ2-5; 8 bases are shared with TRBD2. The germline gives CDR1 SGHTA, CDR2 FQGTGA. This CDR3 has 14 residues. The trim removed 5 bases at V and 5 bases at J, leaving 7 bases unmatched. DNA of the CDR3: TGTGCCAGCAGCCCCAGCGGGAGTAGGGAGACCCAGTACTTC. Translation gives CASSPSGSRETQYF.

CDR3 sequence: CSARSPGQGSYEQYF. In DNA form, the CDR3 reads TGCAGTGCCCGAAGTCCGGGACAGGGCTCCTACGAGCAGTACTTC. The V gene is TRBV20-1, the J gene TRBJ2-7, with TRBD1 matching over 9 bases. Germline V CDR1 and CDR2: DFQATT, SNEGSKA (reference sequence). The CDR3 is 15 amino acids. The V gene end was trimmed by 6 bases and the J gene end by 0 bases; junction bases not matched to a gene: 9.

This clonotype was seen a handful of times. The chain is built from TRBV6-1 and TRBJ2-7; D not resolved. The V gene's germline CDR1 is MNHNS and CDR2 SASEGT. Deletions cut 6 bases from V and 2 bases from J, with 14 bases between. This CDR3 comprises 14 residues. The CDR3 bases are TGTGCCAGCAGCCCCGGCCAAAACCCCTACGAGCAGTACTTC. Its translation: CASSPGQNPYEQYF.

This clonotype was recorded at least ten times. The chain is built from TRBV27 and TRBJ1-5, with 7 bases identical to TRBD1. Trimming at V came to 2 bases and at J to 1 base, leaving 8 bases not matched to a gene. This CDR3 region has 17 residues. CDR1 is MNHEY and CDR2 is SMNVEV in the germline V gene (reference sequence). CDR3 DNA: TGTGCCAGCAGTTTACCTCCGGGACAGAAGAGCAATCAGCCCCAGCATTTT. Amino acids: CASSLPPGQKSNQPQHF.

Details on this clonotype: A much larger clone lies a single base off, so this may be a read error. The rearrangement uses TRBV11-2 and TRBJ2-7, with 8 bases aligning to TRBD2. The CDR3 is 17 residues long. Per the germline V gene, CDR1 is SGHAT and CDR2 is FQNNGV. The CDR3 loop reads CASTTRRSGGPNYGQYF. Written as DNA, the CDR3 is TGTGCCAGCACCACCCGTAGGAGCGGGGGACCAAACTACGGGCAGTACTTC.

The rearrangement links TRBV20-1 to TRBJ2-7; 14 bases agree with TRBD2. In germline, CDR1 is DFQATT, CDR2 SNEGSKA (reference sequence). The junction had 4 bases not matched to a gene; V was cut back by 0 bases and J by 6 bases. This CDR3 comprises 15 residues. In DNA form, the CDR3 reads TGCAGTGCTAGAGATCCCGGACTAGCGGGAGGCGAGCAGTACTTC. Protein sequence: CSARDPGLAGGEQYF.

DNA of the CDR3: TGCGCCAGCAGCTTGCGTGGGGTTGGCACAGATACGCAGTATTTT. This encodes CASSLRGVGTDTQYF. The rearrangement joins TRBV5-1 to TRBJ2-3; no clear D gene. Trimming stripped 1 base from V and 1 base from J, with 10 bases between. Germline CDR1 SGHRS, CDR2 YFSETQ. The CDR3 consists of 15 residues.

The gene calls are TRBV7-9 and TRBJ1-2; D may be TRBD1 (5 bases). This CDR3 has 14 amino acids. Germline assignment: CDR1 SEHNR and CDR2 FQNEAQ (reference sequence). Trimming took 5 bases from V and 2 from J, leaving 12 bases between them. As DNA, the CDR3 is TGTGCCAGCAGCCTTCCGGGGCACAACTATGGCTACACCTTC. As protein: CASSLPGHNYGYTF. Complete variable domain (other parts from reference TRBV7-9 and TRBJ1-2): DTGVSQNPRHKITKRGQNVTFRCDPISEHNRLYWYRQTLGQGPEFLTYFQNEAQLEKSRLLSDRFSAERPKGSFSTLEIQRTEQGDSAMYLCASSLPGHNYGYTFGSGTRLTVV.

This clonotype was seen ten or more times. The chain uses TRBV10-3 and TRBJ1-2, with D hard to call. V lost 4 bases to trimming and J lost 7 bases, with 19 bases between them. The CDR3 extends over 15 amino acids. The V gene's germline CDR1 is ENHRY and CDR2 SYGVKD. The CDR3 loop reads CAISVSDMHPTGYTF. As DNA, the CDR3 is TGTGCCATCAGTGTCTCCGACATGCACCCAACTGGCTACACCTTC.

The chain carries TRBV25-1 and TRBJ1-4; 9 bases agree with TRBD1. The CDR3 extends over 16 amino acids. Unmatched junction bases numbered 8, after V lost 1 base and J lost 8 bases. CDR1 is MGHDK, CDR2 SYGVNS, per germline. CDR3 loop: CASSESQNRGHEKLFF. In nucleotides, the CDR3 is TGTGCCAGCAGTGAATCCCAAAACAGGGGGCACGAAAAACTGTTTTTT.

This clonotype was detected ten times or more. J is TRBJ2-6 and V is TRBV12-5, with D perhaps assigned TRBD1 or TRBD2 (7 bases each). Between the trimmed V and J ends, which lost 5 bases and 0 bases, there was a span of 11 bases. CDR1 is LGHNT and CDR2 is FRNRAP in the germline V gene. The CDR3 length is 16 residues. The CDR3 region has the DNA TGTGCTAGTGGTGACAGGGAGGGCTCTGGGGCCAACGTCCTGACTTTC. Protein sequence: CASGDREGSGANVLTF.

In its sample, this clonotype was seen a few times. The chain uses TRBV15 and TRBJ1-1; D is undetermined. V was trimmed by 3 bases and J by 7 bases, leaving 15 bases between them. Germline V gene data show CDR1 as LNHNV and CDR2 as YYDKDF (reference sequence). The CDR3 runs to 14 residues. DNA for the CDR3: TGTGCCACCAGCAGCTCCCGGGGAAAAGTTGAAGCTTTCTTT. Translated, it gives CATSSSRGKVEAFF.

This clonotype was detected ten times or more. The rearrangement joins TRBV6-1 to TRBJ1-5; weak D call: TRBD1 (6 bases). V was cut by 6 bases and J by 2 bases, with 14 bases left in between. Looked up from germline, CDR1 is MNHNS and CDR2 is SASEGT. This CDR3 is built from 15 residues. The CDR3 coding sequence is TGTGCCAGCAGCGGATCAGGGGTAGGCAATCAGCCCCAGCATTTT. Protein sequence: CASSGSGVGNQPQHF.

V usage is TRBV30 and J usage is TRBJ2-7, with D possibly being TRBD1 or TRBD2 (5 bases each). Trimming removed 4 bases at V and 4 bases at J, with 17 bases between. Germline CDR1 reads GTSNPN; CDR2 reads SVGIG (reference sequence). The CDR3 is 14 residues long. The CDR3, as DNA: TGTGCCTGGAATCCGGGACGACGGGCTTACGAGCAGTACTTC. Translated, it gives CAWNPGRRAYEQYF. Combining the CDR3 with reference TRBV30 and TRBJ2-7 gives the whole variable domain SQTIHQWPATLVQPVGSPLSLECTVEGTSNPNLYWYRQAAGRGLQLLFYSVGIGQISSEVPQNLSASRPQDRQFILSSKKLLLSDSGFYLCAWNPGRRAYEQYFGPGTRLTVT.

This clonotype occurred a few times. The chain joins TRBV6-1 to TRBJ2-5; D call uncertain. This CDR3 is built from 15 residues. Germline-derived CDR1 and CDR2 are MNHNS and SASEGT. V lost 2 bases, J lost 2 bases, and 12 bases lay in between. The CDR3 DNA reads as TGTGCCAGCAGTGAACCGAGCGTCGGGCAAGAGACCCAGTACTTC. Residues: CASSEPSVGQETQYF.

The chain links TRBV5-1 to TRBJ1-1, with 7 bases that match TRBD1. Per germline, CDR1 SGHRS and CDR2 YFSETQ. The ends lost 4 bases at V and 5 bases at J; junction bases unmatched: 8. The CDR3 consists of 14 residues. The CDR3 protein is CASSQNRGLTEAFF. For the CDR3, the DNA is TGCGCCAGCAGCCAAAACAGGGGTTTAACTGAAGCTTTCTTT.

This chain connects TRBV6-1 to TRBJ2-5, with D possibly matching TRBD2 (6 bases). The CDR3 consists of 12 residues. Germline V gene sequence: CDR1 MNHNS, CDR2 SASEGT. Trimming pared 7 bases from V and 7 bases from J, leaving 13 bases between. The CDR3 region is CASTRTEGTQYF. The CDR3 region has the DNA TGTGCCAGCACGAGAACGGAGGGGACCCAGTACTTC.

This chain uses TRBV2 with TRBJ1-1, with D hard to call. Deletions cut 4 bases from V and 8 bases from J, with 11 bases between. Germline CDR1 SNHLY, CDR2 FYNNEI. The CDR3 has 12 amino acids. CDR3 amino acids: CASSAVAVEAFF. The CDR3 nucleotides read TGTGCCAGCAGTGCGGTGGCAGTAGAAGCTTTCTTT.

This clonotype was found many times. V is TRBV29-1 and J is TRBJ1-2; 7 bases agree with TRBD1. The CDR3 has 13 amino acids. The V gene end was trimmed by 1 base and the J gene end by 3 bases; junction bases not matched to a gene: 2. Germline CDR1 SQVTM, CDR2 ANQGSEA. The CDR3 sequence is CSVEVGGDYGYTF. For the CDR3, the DNA is TGCAGCGTTGAAGTAGGGGGCGACTATGGCTACACCTTC.

The chain carries TRBV9 and TRBJ2-5; D remains ambiguous. Trimming took 0 bases from V and 4 from J, leaving 10 bases between them. The length of the CDR3 is 14 residues. CDR1 and CDR2 from the germline V gene are SGDLS and YYNGEE. CDR3 residues: CASSVDSATETQYF. CDR3 in DNA: TGTGCCAGCAGCGTAGATTCAGCGACAGAGACCCAGTACTTC. Supplemented by reference TRBV9 and TRBJ2-5, the full variable domain reads DSGVTQTPKHLITATGQRVTLRCSPRSGDLSVYWYQQSLDQGLQFLIQYYNGEERAKGNILERFSAQQFPDLHSELNLSSLELGDSALYFCASSVDSATETQYFGPGTRLLVL.

V and J are TRBV2 and TRBJ1-5; no clear D gene. Deletions cut 4 bases from V and 0 bases from J, with 7 bases between. Germline assignment: CDR1 SNHLY and CDR2 FYNNEI. This CDR3 is 14 amino acids long. CDR3 protein: CASSGRISNQPQHF. For the CDR3, the DNA is TGTGCCAGCAGTGGTCGGATTAGCAATCAGCCCCAGCATTTT.